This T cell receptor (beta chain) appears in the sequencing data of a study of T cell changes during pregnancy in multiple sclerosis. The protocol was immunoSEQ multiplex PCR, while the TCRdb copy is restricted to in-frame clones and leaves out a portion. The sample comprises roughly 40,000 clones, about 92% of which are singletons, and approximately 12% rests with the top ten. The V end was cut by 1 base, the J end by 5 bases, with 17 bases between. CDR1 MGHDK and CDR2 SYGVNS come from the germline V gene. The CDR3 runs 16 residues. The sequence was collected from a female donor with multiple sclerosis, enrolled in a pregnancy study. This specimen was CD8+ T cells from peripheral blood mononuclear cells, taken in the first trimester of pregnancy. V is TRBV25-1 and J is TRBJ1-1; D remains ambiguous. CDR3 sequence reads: CASSESLSEGGTEAFF. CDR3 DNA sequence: TGTGCCAGCAGTGAATCGCTATCCGAGGGAGGGACTGAAGCTTTCTTT. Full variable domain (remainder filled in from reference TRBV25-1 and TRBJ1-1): EADIYQTPRYLVIGTGKKITLECSQTMGHDKMYWYQQDPGMELHLIHYSYGVNSTEKGDLSSESTVSRIRTEHFPLTLESARPSHTSQYLCASSESLSEGGTEAFFGQGTRLTVV.